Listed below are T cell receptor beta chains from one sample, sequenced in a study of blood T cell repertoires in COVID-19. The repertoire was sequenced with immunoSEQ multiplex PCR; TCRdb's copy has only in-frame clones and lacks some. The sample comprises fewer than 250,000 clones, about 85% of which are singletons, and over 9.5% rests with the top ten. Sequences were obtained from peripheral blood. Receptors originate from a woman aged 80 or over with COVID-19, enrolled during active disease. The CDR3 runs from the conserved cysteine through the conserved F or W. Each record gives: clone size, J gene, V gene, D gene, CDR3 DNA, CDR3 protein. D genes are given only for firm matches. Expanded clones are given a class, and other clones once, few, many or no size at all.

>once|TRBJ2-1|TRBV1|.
TGCACCAGCAGCCCCTGGGGACTAGCGCGCAATGAGCAGTTCTTC
CTSSPWGLARNEQFF
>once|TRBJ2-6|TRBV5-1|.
TGCGCCAGCAGCTTGGAGTCCGGGGTTAGGGCCAACGTCCTGACTTTC
CASSLESGVRANVLTF
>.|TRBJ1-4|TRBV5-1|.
TGCGCCAGCAGCTTGGATGGGGACAAAAATGAAAAACTGTTTTTT
CASSLDGDKNEKLFF
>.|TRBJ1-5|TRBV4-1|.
TGCGCCAGCAGCCTGCTGCAGGGTCAGCCCCAGCATTTT
CASSLLQGQPQHF
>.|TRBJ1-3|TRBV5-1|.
TGCGCCAGCAGCCCAGCGGGTTCTGGAAACACCATATATTTT
CASSPAGSGNTIYF
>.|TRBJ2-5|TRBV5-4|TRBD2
TGTGCCAGCAGCTTGGACAGCGGGGTCCACGAGACCCAGTACTTC
CASSLDSGVHETQYF
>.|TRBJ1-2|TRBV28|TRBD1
TGTGCCAGCAGTCCTAATACAGGGGTATCACCCAAAAACTATGGCTACACCTTC
CASSPNTGVSPKNYGYTF
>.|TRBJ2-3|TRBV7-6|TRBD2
TGTGCCAGCAGCTTAGGAGCGGGGATTAGCACAGATACGCAGTATTTT
CASSLGAGISTDTQYF
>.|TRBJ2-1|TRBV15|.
TGTGCCACCAGTCCGACAGGGAGGTCCTACAATGAGCAGTTCTTC
CATSPTGRSYNEQFF
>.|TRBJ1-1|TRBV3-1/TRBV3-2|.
TGTGCCAGCAGCCAGAAGGGGCCGCGTGGGGAAGCTTTCTTT
CASSQKGPRGEAFF
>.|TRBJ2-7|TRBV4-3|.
TGCGCCAGCAGCCAAGATCTGGGAACAGGATTGGTAACCTACGAGCAGTACTTC
CASSQDLGTGLVTYEQYF
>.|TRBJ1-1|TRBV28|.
TGTGCCAGCAGAAGCCAACAGGGTTGGGGCACTGAAGCTTTCTTT
CASRSQQGWGTEAFF
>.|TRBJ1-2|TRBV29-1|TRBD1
TGCAGCGCTACTGACAGGGAGTATGGCTACACCTTC
CSATDREYGYTF